These 27 T cell receptor beta chains were sequenced from one sample in a study of blood T cell repertoires in COVID-19. Method: immunoSEQ multiplex PCR; TCRdb's copy keeps in-frame clones and lacks some. There are about 150,000 clones in the sample; approximately 86% occur only once, and about 4.1% lies in the top ten. Specimen: peripheral blood. The receptor source for this set is an older woman with active or convalescent COVID-19.

J is TRBJ2-7 and V is TRBV11-2, with TRBD2 matching 8 bases. V shed 0 bases, J shed 3 bases, and the junction held 10 bases outside the gene matches. The CDR3 covers 17 residues. The germline CDR1 and CDR2 sequences are SGHAT and FQNNGV. The chain's CDR3 is CASSLDLARGGVYEQYF. The CDR3 coding sequence is TGTGCCAGCAGCTTAGATCTGGCTCGGGGGGGGGTCTACGAGCAGTACTTC.

This chain links TRBV7-9 with TRBJ1-5; maybe TRBD1 (6 bases). This CDR3 spans 14 amino acids. With 5 bases removed from V and 7 bases from J, the gap between germline ends came to 15 bases. CDR1 and CDR2 (germline): SEHNR, FQNEAQ (reference sequence). The CDR3 sequence: CASSGTGFGQPQHF. CDR3 DNA sequence: TGTGCCAGCAGCGGTACAGGGTTTGGGCAGCCCCAGCATTTT.

This rearrangement joins TRBV25-1 to TRBJ1-4; 7 nucleotides match TRBD1. CDR1 MGHDK and CDR2 SYGVNS come from the germline V gene. The CDR3 sequence is 15 residues long. Trimming at V came to 4 bases and at J to 4 bases, leaving 6 bases not matched to a gene. The CDR3: CASSASGGRNEKLFF. The CDR3 coding sequence is TGTGCCAGCAGTGCCTCAGGGGGTCGTAATGAAAAACTGTTTTTT. The whole variable domain, remainder taken from reference TRBV25-1 and TRBJ1-4, is EADIYQTPRYLVIGTGKKITLECSQTMGHDKMYWYQQDPGMELHLIHYSYGVNSTEKGDLSSESTVSRIRTEHFPLTLESARPSHTSQYLCASSASGGRNEKLFFGSGTQLSVL.

This rearrangement joins TRBV19 to TRBJ2-3, with TRBD2 matching 8 bases. V lost 5 bases to trimming and J lost 2 bases; unmatched junction nucleotides: 12. CDR3 length: 17 amino acids. From germline, CDR1 is LNHDA and CDR2 SQIVND (reference sequence). CDR3 sequence reads: CASSLHLSGETTDTQYF. The CDR3 nucleotides read TGTGCCAGTAGTCTACATCTTAGCGGGGAAACCACAGATACGCAGTATTTT.

The V gene is TRBV6-5, the J gene TRBJ1-1, with 9 bases aligning to TRBD1. Losses at the gene ends were 10 bases for V and 4 bases for J; bases not matched to a gene: 7. This CDR3 is 13 amino acids long. Looked up from germline, CDR1 is MNHEY and CDR2 is SVGAGI. This chain's CDR3 is CATWDRAATEAFF. CDR3 in DNA: TGTGCCACCTGGGACAGGGCCGCCACTGAAGCTTTCTTT.

This chain links TRBV9 with TRBJ2-5; the match to TRBD1 covers 8 bases. The V segment lost 1 base and the J segment 5 bases; nucleotides outside the gene matches: 4. Germline V gene sequence: CDR1 SGDLS, CDR2 YYNGEE. The CDR3 covers 14 residues. DNA for the CDR3: TGTGCCAGCAGCGTACAGGGGGCGAGTGAGACCCAGTACTTC. Protein product: CASSVQGASETQYF.

This chain links TRBV4-3 with TRBJ2-7; TRBD1 aligns across 11 bases. The V segment lost 0 bases and the J segment 4 bases; nucleotides outside the gene matches: 5. This CDR3 has 16 residues. Per the germline V gene, CDR1 is LGHNA and CDR2 is YSLEER. The DNA for the CDR3 is TGCGCCAGCAGCCAAGATGCGGGGACAGGGGGGTACGAGCAGTACTTC. Amino acid sequence: CASSQDAGTGGYEQYF.

In its sample, this clone was seen many times. The same CDR3 also results from other DNA sequences found in this sample. This chain joins TRBV29-1 and TRBJ2-1, with no clear D. This CDR3 is 13 amino acids long. Per germline, CDR1 SQVTM and CDR2 ANQGSEA. The ends were cut back, 4 bases at V and 0 bases at J, with 7 bases in the middle. The CDR3 DNA follows: TGCAGCGTTGGAGGCAGCTCCTACAATGAGCAGTTCTTC. This gives the protein CSVGGSSYNEQFF.

This clone occurred once. This chain links TRBV29-1 with TRBJ1-2; D is uncertain. The V end lost 1 base, the J end lost 2 bases, and 11 bases lay between the germline ends. The germline V gene has CDR1 SQVTM and CDR2 ANQGSEA. The CDR3 length is 14 residues. CDR3 in amino acids: CSVEGRLTNYGYTF. CDR3 nucleotide sequence: TGCAGCGTTGAAGGGAGGCTGACGAACTATGGCTACACCTTC.

The rearrangement uses TRBV5-1 and TRBJ2-1; 10 nucleotides line up with TRBD1. Germline V lookup: CDR1 SGHRS, CDR2 YFSETQ. This CDR3 has 14 residues. The V gene end was trimmed by 5 bases and the J gene end by 8 bases; junction bases not matched to a gene: 7. The CDR3, as DNA: TGCGCCAGCAGGCCGGGACAGGGGACCGATGAGCAGTTCTTC. Protein sequence: CASRPGQGTDEQFF.

The chain is built from TRBV6-5 and TRBJ2-1; D is perhaps TRBD2 (6 bases). CDR3 size: 15 residues. CDR1 MNHEY and CDR2 SVGAGI come from the germline V gene. Deletions cut 7 bases from V and 0 bases from J, with 13 bases between. Here the CDR3 reads CASIRLANSYNEQFF. CDR3 nucleotides: TGTGCCAGCATTAGGCTAGCGAACTCCTACAATGAGCAGTTCTTC.

The rearrangement links TRBV11-2 to TRBJ2-7; TRBD1 matches at 9 bases. V lost 1 base, J lost 0 bases, and 7 bases stayed unmatched. This CDR3 comprises 17 residues. Germline V gene sequence: CDR1 SGHAT, CDR2 FQNNGV. The DNA of the CDR3 is TGTGCCAGCAGCTTAGCGACAGGGGGTTTCCCCTCCTACGAGCAGTACTTC. As protein: CASSLATGGFPSYEQYF.

V and J are TRBV7-8 and TRBJ1-1; tentative D call: TRBD1 (5 bases). Trimming removed 4 bases at V and 10 bases at J, with 22 bases between. CDR1 is SGHVS, CDR2 FQNEAQ, per germline. The CDR3 consists of 15 residues. CDR3 sequence reads: CASSSRGGEAVGAFF. In nucleotides, the CDR3 is TGTGCCAGCAGCTCGCGGGGAGGGGAGGCGGTGGGAGCTTTCTTT.

The V and J genes are TRBV3-1 (or the pseudogene TRBV3-2) and TRBJ1-5; D call uncertain. The CDR3 covers 12 residues. The ends were cut back, 4 bases at V and 4 bases at J, with 5 bases in the middle. Germline CDR1 reads LGHDT; CDR2 reads YNNKEL (reference sequence). In DNA form, the CDR3 reads TGTGCCAGCAGCCGCTATAATCAGCCCCAGCATTTT. Protein product: CASSRYNQPQHF.

V gene TRBV7-3 combines with J gene TRBJ1-1; 7 bases align to TRBD1. The CDR3 loop spans 13 amino acids. Trimming removed 4 bases from V and 3 bases from J; junction bases left unmatched: 2. Looked up from germline, CDR1 is SGHTA and CDR2 is FQGTGA. The CDR3, as DNA: TGTGCCAGCAGCTCTGACAGGGACACTGAAGCTTTCTTT. Its protein product is CASSSDRDTEAFF.

For the CDR3, the DNA is TGTGCCAGCTCACCCGGAGCGGAGGGTCGGGGCTACACCTTC. It specifies CASSPGAEGRGYTF. The chain carries TRBV18 and TRBJ1-2; D call uncertain. Germline values: CDR1 KGHSH, CDR2 LQKENI. V was trimmed by 3 bases and J by 8 bases, leaving 16 bases between them. CDR3 length: 14 amino acids. Using reference TRBV18 and TRBJ1-2 for the parts outside the CDR3, the full variable domain is NAGVMQNPRHLVRRRGQEARLRCSPMKGHSHVYWYRQLPEEGLKFMVYLQKENIIDESGMPKERFSAEFPKEGPSILRIQQVVRGDSAAYFCASSPGAEGRGYTFGSGTRLTVV.

For the CDR3, the DNA is TGTGCCAGCAGAGGGGTTAACTACGAGCAGTACTTC. Its protein product is CASRGVNYEQYF. The V gene is TRBV27, the J gene TRBJ2-7; perhaps TRBD1 as D (5 bases). The CDR3 has 12 amino acids. Looked up from germline, CDR1 is MNHEY and CDR2 is SMNVEV (reference sequence). The V end lost 6 bases, the J end lost 3 bases, and 9 bases lay between the germline ends.

CDR3 loop: CASGLSRGPSGGLADTQYF. CDR3 nucleotides: TGTGCTAGTGGTTTGTCCCGGGGTCCTAGCGGGGGTCTGGCAGATACGCAGTATTTT. V gene TRBV12-5 combines with J gene TRBJ2-3, with TRBD2 matching 10 bases. Trimming cost V 2 bases and J 4 bases; bases outside gene matches: 15. The CDR3 sequence is 19 residues long. CDR1 is LGHNT, CDR2 FRNRAP, per germline.

CDR3 nucleotides: TGTGCCACGAGCAGGGTGAATGGAAACACCATATATTTT. It is translated as CATSRVNGNTIYF. J is TRBJ1-3 and V is TRBV11-2; D is perhaps TRBD1 (5 bases). V lost 10 bases, J lost 3 bases, and 13 bases lay in between. The germline CDR1 and CDR2 sequences are SGHAT and FQNNGV. The CDR3 contains 13 residues.

In its sample, this clone was seen once. This chain joins TRBV2 and TRBJ1-1; D may be TRBD1 (5 bases). The V end lost 6 bases, the J end lost 1 base, and 9 bases lay between the germline ends. CDR1 and CDR2 (germline): SNHLY, FYNNEI. The CDR3 totals 13 residues. The CDR3 region has the DNA TGTGCCAGCAGCGAAACAGGGAACACTGAAGCTTTCTTT. It is translated as CASSETGNTEAFF.

The rearrangement joins TRBV27 to TRBJ2-7; 8 nucleotides align to TRBD1. CDR3 length: 14 residues. V gave up 4 bases and J gave up 4 bases; unmatched junction bases: 6. Germline values: CDR1 MNHEY, CDR2 SMNVEV (reference sequence). DNA of the CDR3: TGTGCCAGCAGTTCCCTGGACAGGGTTTACGAGCAGTACTTC. The encoded protein is CASSSLDRVYEQYF.

This clone was recorded once. This chain uses TRBV7-2 with TRBJ2-7; TRBD2 agrees at 14 bases. The CDR3 consists of 16 residues. V lost 1 base and J lost 5; bases outside the gene matches: 4. The germline V gene has CDR1 SGHTA and CDR2 FQGNSA. Here the CDR3 reads CASSLGTSGGSHEQYF. The CDR3 nucleotides read TGTGCCAGCAGCTTAGGGACTAGCGGGGGGTCCCACGAGCAGTACTTC.

For the CDR3, the DNA is TGTGCCAGCAGTTTGGAGACCCAGGGGGGCTACACCTTC. This translates into CASSLETQGGYTF. This rearrangement joins TRBV12-3 or TRBV12-4 to TRBJ1-2; the D gene is possibly TRBD1 (6 bases). The length of the CDR3 is 13 residues. V lost 3 bases and J lost 8, with 13 bases in between.

In DNA form, the CDR3 reads TGTGCCATCAAAACGGCCGGGGACAATGAGCAGTTCTTC. This codes for CAIKTAGDNEQFF. The chain links TRBV10-3 to TRBJ2-1; possibly TRBD2 for D (5 bases). CDR1 is ENHRY, CDR2 SYGVKD, per germline. The V gene lost 7 bases and the J gene lost 5 bases, with 12 bases spanning the gap. The CDR3 loop spans 13 amino acids.

V is TRBV19 and J is TRBJ2-3; a possible D gene is TRBD2 (5 bases). Germline values: CDR1 LNHDA, CDR2 SQIVND (reference sequence). V was trimmed by 6 bases and J by 3 bases, leaving 22 bases between them. The CDR3 covers 17 residues. The CDR3 coding sequence is TGTGCCAGTAGCAGATCGGGTAGGCTAGCCAGGACAGATACGCAGTATTTT. It yields the protein CASSRSGRLARTDTQYF. The full variable domain, completed using reference TRBV19 and TRBJ2-3, is DGGITQSPKYLFRKEGQNVTLSCEQNLNHDAMYWYRQDPGQGLRLIYYSQIVNDFQKGDIAEGYSVSREKKESFPLTVTSAQKNPTAFYLCASSRSGRLARTDTQYFGPGTRLTVL.

The rearrangement joins TRBV7-2 to TRBJ2-6, with TRBD2 as a possible D gene (6 bases). Trimming took 1 base from V and 0 from J, leaving 7 bases between them. Germline CDR1 reads SGHTA; CDR2 reads FQGNSA. CDR3 length equals 16 residues. The CDR3, as DNA: TGTGCCAGCAGCTTAGACGGGAGCTCTGGGGCCAACGTCCTGACTTTC. It specifies CASSLDGSSGANVLTF.

This chain links TRBV7-9 with TRBJ1-2, with 7 bases aligning to TRBD1. This CDR3 is built from 15 residues. Germline V gene data show CDR1 as SEHNR and CDR2 as FQNEAQ (reference sequence). The V gene end was trimmed by 5 bases and the J gene end by 0 bases; junction bases not matched to a gene: 6. CDR3 sequence: CASSKEGQSNYGYTF. The CDR3 DNA follows: TGTGCCAGCAGCAAAGAGGGACAGTCTAACTATGGCTACACCTTC.